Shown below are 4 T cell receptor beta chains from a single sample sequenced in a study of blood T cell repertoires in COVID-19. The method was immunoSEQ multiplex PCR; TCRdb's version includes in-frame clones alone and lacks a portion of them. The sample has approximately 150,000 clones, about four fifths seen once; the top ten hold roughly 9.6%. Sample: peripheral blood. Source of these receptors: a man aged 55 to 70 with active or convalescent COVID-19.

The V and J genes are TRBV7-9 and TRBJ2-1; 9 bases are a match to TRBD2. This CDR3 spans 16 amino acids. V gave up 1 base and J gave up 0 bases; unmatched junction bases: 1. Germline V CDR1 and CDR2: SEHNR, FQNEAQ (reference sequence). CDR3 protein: CASSLGAGGSYNEQFF. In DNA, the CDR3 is TGTGCCAGCAGCTTAGGAGCGGGGGGCTCCTACAATGAGCAGTTCTTC.

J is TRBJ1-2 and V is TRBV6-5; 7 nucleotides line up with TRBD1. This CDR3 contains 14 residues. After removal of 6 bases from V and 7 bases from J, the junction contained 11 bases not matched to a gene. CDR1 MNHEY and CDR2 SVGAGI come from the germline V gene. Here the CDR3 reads CASSRTGTEGGYTF. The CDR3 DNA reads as TGTGCCAGCAGCCGAACCGGGACAGAAGGTGGCTACACCTTC.

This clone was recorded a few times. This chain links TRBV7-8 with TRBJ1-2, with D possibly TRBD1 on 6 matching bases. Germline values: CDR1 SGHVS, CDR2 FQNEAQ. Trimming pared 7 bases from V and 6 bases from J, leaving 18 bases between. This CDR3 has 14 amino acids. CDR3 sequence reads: CASNWGGSIHGYTF. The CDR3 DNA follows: TGTGCCAGCAACTGGGGGGGCAGCATTCATGGCTACACCTTC.

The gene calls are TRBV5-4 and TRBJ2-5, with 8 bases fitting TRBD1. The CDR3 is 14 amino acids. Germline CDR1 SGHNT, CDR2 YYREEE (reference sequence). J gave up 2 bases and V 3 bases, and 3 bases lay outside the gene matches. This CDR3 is CASSSGQGQETQYF. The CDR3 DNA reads TGTGCCAGCAGCTCCGGACAGGGACAAGAGACCCAGTACTTC.